The following is a T cell receptor beta chain sequence with its context. Antigen: not known. The germline CDR1 and CDR2 sequences are SGHNT and YYREEE (reference sequence). Losses at the gene ends were 4 bases for V and 0 bases for J; bases not matched to a gene: 2. The CDR3 has 14 amino acids. Clones were read by immunoSEQ multiplex PCR, and TCRdb kept only the in-frame ones, dropping some. This sample has tens of thousands of clones, with approximately 84% found just once. Documented time point: week 23, last vaccination. Topical imiquimod was applied with each vaccine dose, which held 300 ug of mutant IDH1 20-mer peptide. Astrocytomas that were new, WHO grade 3 or 4, IDH1-mutant and ATRX-lost were present in the donors. The record originates from a study of a mutant IDH1 vaccine in newly diagnosed glioma. Study background: Eight vaccinations were given in weeks 1, 3, 5, 7, 11, 15, 19 and 23. Of treated patients, 62.5% were men and approximately 40% women, averaging roughly 42 years. General observations from the study: Across multiple MHC alleles, 80% to 95% of patients had vaccine-induced responses.

The input for sequencing was PBMCs, taken from a glioma patient whose treatment included an IDH1 peptide vaccine. The source is a young man with glioma. The rearrangement uses TRBV5-4 and TRBJ1-1; 8 bases map to TRBD1. CDR3 DNA: TGTGCCAGCAGCCAGGACAGGGTGAACACTGAAGCTTTCTTT. It encodes CASSQDRVNTEAFF.